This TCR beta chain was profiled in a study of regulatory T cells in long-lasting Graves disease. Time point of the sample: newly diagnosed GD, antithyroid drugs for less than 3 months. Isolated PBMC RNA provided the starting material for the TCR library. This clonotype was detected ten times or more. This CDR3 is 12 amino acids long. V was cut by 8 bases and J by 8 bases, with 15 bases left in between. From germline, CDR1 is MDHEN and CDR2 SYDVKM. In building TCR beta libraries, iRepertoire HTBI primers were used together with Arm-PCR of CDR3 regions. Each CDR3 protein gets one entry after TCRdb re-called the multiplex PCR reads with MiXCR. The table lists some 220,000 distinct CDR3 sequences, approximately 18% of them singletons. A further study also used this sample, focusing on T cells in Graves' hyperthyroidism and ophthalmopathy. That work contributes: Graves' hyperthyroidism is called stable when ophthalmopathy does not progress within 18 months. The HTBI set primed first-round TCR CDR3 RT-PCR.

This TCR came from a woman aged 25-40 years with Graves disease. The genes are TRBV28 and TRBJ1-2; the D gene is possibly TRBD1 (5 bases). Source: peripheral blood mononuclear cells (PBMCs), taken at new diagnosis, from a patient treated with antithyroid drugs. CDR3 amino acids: CASVQGIGGYTF. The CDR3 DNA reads TGTGCCAGCGTCCAGGGTATAGGGGGCTACACCTTC.